This T cell receptor beta chain is drawn from a study of PD-1 blockade in classical Hodgkin lymphoma (TCRdb year 2020). A note on the overall study: Nivolumab dosing was 3 mg/kg intravenously every 2 weeks, continuing until either disease progression or unacceptable toxicity. The study used TCR beta sequencing and CyTOF to define a peripheral blood immune signature of response to PD-1 blockade in classical Hodgkin lymphoma.

Overall study results and their limits: Baseline TCR diversity was reported as lower in newly diagnosed patients than in healthy donors, and lower still in relapsed/refractory patients. Lower diversity was seen in patients whose nivolumab began less than 1 year after ASCT, and these patients were left out of later analyses so that immune reconstitution would not confound the results. The study was restricted to a single clinical trial cohort, and the causes of repertoire differences, possibly disease activity or prior therapy, were left undefined. Trial patients achieving complete response had baseline diversity similar to newly diagnosed patients, whereas partial responders and progressors had significantly lower diversity. A significant rise by C4D1 was seen in CD4+ but not CD8+ TCR diversity (p=0.0027 vs p=0.16), with the rise being most apparent in complete responders (p=0.02).

This clone was picked up one time. Its target antigen remains unknown. Base qualities are missing; no much larger clone stands one base away. The Qiagen DNeasy kit was used to extract genomic DNA from unsorted PBMCs and from the negatively selected CD4+ and CD8+ fractions. TCR beta CDR3 regions were amplified by immunoSEQ multiplex PCR using primers annealing to V and J segments. A synthetic immune receptor repertoire was used to minimize amplification bias, and any remaining bias was removed computationally after sequencing. In the paper's pipeline: Custom Python scripts were used to quantify repertoire diversity as the Shannon entropy index. Unsorted, CD4+ and CD8+ repertoires were analyzed separately, except in combined analyses where CD4+ and CD8+ sequences were merged in silico. A clone was considered expanded if an increase in frequency of at least 2-fold after treatment relative to C1D1 was found, and a pseudocount of 0.5 was applied to clones undetected at baseline. Singleton clones were defined as clones with 0 or 1 copy at C1D1, and non-singleton clones were defined as clones with 2 or more copies. Clones expanded in unsorted samples were annotated as CD4+, CD8+ or unknown by matching protein sequences in sorted samples from the same patient. Wilcoxon tests on paired samples were used to test changes in diversity from C1D1 to C4D1. In its TCRdb copy, this immuneACCESS table keeps in-frame sequences only and misses some clones. Where compared with another copy, unresolved V genes explain less than half of these, and the others have no known cause. The V and J calls and clone size come from that table; D and trimming were worked out from the DNA. The sample data list about 29,000 clones, and just over 70% of these were observed just once. Of the sample, 4% falls within the top ten clones.

The CDR3 measures 15 amino acids from cysteine to phenylalanine. Only CDR3 DNA is held: 45 bases, read in frame from base 1. The germline V gene (reference sequence) sets CDR1 to SEHNR and CDR2 to FQNEAQ. V loses 4 bases of germline sequence and J loses 0 bases, and the interval between the two ends is 11 bases. The meaning of the sample's time point label: cycle 2 day 1 (C2D1) of nivolumab. All trial patients had relapsed after autologous stem cell transplantation, with cohorts A, B and C differing in prior brentuximab vedotin exposure. A total of 56 patients with relapsed/refractory classical Hodgkin lymphoma made up the trial cohort, and each patient's best overall response was complete response, partial response or progressive disease. Single-agent nivolumab was administered to trial patients in the multi-cohort phase II CheckMate 205 trial. An independent review committee assessed best overall response by applying the 2007 International Working Group response criteria. Trial PBMCs were collected just before the start of nivolumab (C1D1) and during therapy at cycle 2 day 1 and cycle 4 day 1. Peripheral blood was collected in 8 mL Vacutainer Cell Preparation Tubes, from which PBMCs were isolated by centrifugation and then cryopreserved.

The starting material was peripheral blood mononuclear cells (PBMCs), obtained before the second cycle of nivolumab. This clonotype originated in a human donor with classical Hodgkin lymphoma. This receptor chain uses TRBV7-9 and TRBJ2-3; TRBD1 is a possible D gene, resting on 5 matching bases. The CDR3 loop reads CASSSQGGSTDTQYF. The DNA is TGTGCCAGCAGCTCCCAGGGCGGTAGCACAGATACGCAGTATTTT.